Here is one T cell receptor (beta chain) with its context. Its antigen remains unknown. These data are taken from a study of shared clonotypes between healthy human individuals. Every donor, a Caucasian adult, lived in Nashville, Tennessee. Only in-frame clones appear in the TCRdb table, and some are missing; sequencing was by immunoSEQ multiplex PCR. The sample has 500,000 or so clones, approximately 95% seen once; the top ten hold about 0.06%. CDR1 is MGHRA, CDR2 YSYEKL, per germline. Trimming pared 0 bases from V and 4 bases from J, leaving 13 bases between. This CDR3 spans 16 amino acids. General study results and limits: The study drew on few donors, limiting represented genetic and exposure-history diversity. Richness estimates generally favored naive over memory subsets. The naive CD4 repertoires of several donors were compared, and about 5% of clonotypes were shared.

This receptor was identified in a woman aged 30 to 39 in good health. The chain links TRBV4-1 to TRBJ2-1, with no clear D. The specimen was naive CD4+ T cells sorted from blood. Noted subset: CD45RA+ positively selected. As DNA, the CDR3 is TGCGCCAGCAGCCAAGATCCCCTGGGATATTACAATGAGCAGTTCTTC. Translation: CASSQDPLGYYNEQFF.